This T cell receptor beta chain is drawn from a study of cytomegalovirus exposure and HLA in healthy donors. The method was immunoSEQ multiplex PCR; TCRdb's version includes in-frame clones alone and lacks a portion of them. The sample holds more than 250,000 clones, 87% seen once. The CDR3 sequence is 14 residues long. J lost 3 bases, V lost 5 bases, and 6 bases had no gene match. Looked up from germline, CDR1 is MNHEY and CDR2 is SVGAGI. The rearrangement uses TRBV6-5 and TRBJ2-7; 8 nucleotides match TRBD2. This clonotype was obtained from a woman aged 30 to 39 in good health and CMV-seropositive. The sequenced material came from PBMCs. The CDR3: CASSRTSRNYEQYF. CDR3 nucleotides: TGTGCCAGCAGTCGGACTAGCCGGAACTACGAGCAGTACTTC.